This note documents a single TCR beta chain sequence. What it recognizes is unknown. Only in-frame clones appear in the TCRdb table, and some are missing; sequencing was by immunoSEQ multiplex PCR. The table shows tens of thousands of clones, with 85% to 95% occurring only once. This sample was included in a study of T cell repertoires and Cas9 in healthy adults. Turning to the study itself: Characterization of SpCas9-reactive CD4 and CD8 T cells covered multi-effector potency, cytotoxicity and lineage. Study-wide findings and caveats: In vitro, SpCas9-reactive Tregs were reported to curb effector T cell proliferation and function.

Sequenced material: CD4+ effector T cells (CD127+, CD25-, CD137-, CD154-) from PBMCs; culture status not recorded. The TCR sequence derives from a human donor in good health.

The CDR3 loop is CASRGGSPTGELFF. In DNA form, the CDR3 reads TGTGCCAGCAGGGGAGGGTCACCCACCGGGGAGCTGTTTTTT. V and J are TRBV14 and TRBJ2-2, with 7 bases aligning to TRBD2. From germline, CDR1 is SGHDN and CDR2 FVKESK. The CDR3 is 14 amino acids. J gave up 4 bases and V 6 bases, and 5 bases lay outside the gene matches.